The entry that follows covers one TCR beta chain sequence. The target antigen is unknown. After removal of 1 base from V and 3 bases from J, the junction contained 9 bases not matched to a gene. Germline V gene lookup returns CDR1 SGHTA and CDR2 FQGNSA. The CDR3 runs 16 residues. Every TCR beta cDNA library bore unique molecular identifiers. TCRdb reanalysed the PCR reads using MiXCR and keeps one entry per CDR3 protein. The table includes approximately 770,000 distinct CDR3 sequences, about 43% detected once. These data belong to a study of post-analysis software for immune sequencing data. Findings and caveats of the study: TRBV5-6, TRBV5-1 and TRBV20-1 belonged to a set of a few TRBV segments that were more frequent in patients than controls. Same-batch samples co-clustered strongly by F measure.

This chain links TRBV7-2 with TRBJ2-7; 7 nucleotides line up with TRBD2. The sequence was obtained from a girl aged 5 to 17 with multiple sclerosis. Sequencing was performed on blood. CDR3 protein: CASSLGSGLSLYEQYF. The CDR3 bases are TGTGCCAGCAGCTTAGGTTCGGGACTATCGCTCTACGAGCAGTACTTC.